A selection of T cell receptor beta chains follows, all from one sample in a study of cytomegalovirus exposure and HLA in healthy donors. Clones were read by immunoSEQ multiplex PCR, and TCRdb kept only the in-frame ones, dropping some. The profile shows around 190,000 clones, roughly four fifths of them singletons. The sample comprised PBMCs. Receptors were obtained from a woman aged 50 to 60 in good health and CMV-seronegative. CDR3s include the opening cysteine and the closing phenylalanine or tryptophan. D genes are given only for firm matches. Clone size is given for some rows only: seen once, a few or many times, or a class if the clone is expanded.

v_call: TRBV7-9
d_call: TRBD1
clone_size: .
j_call: TRBJ2-2
cdr3_aa: CSSSHFTGVGSGELFF
cdr3_nt: TGTTCCAGCAGCCACTTTACAGGGGTCGGATCCGGGGAGCTGTTTTTT

v_call: TRBV2
d_call: TRBD1
clone_size: .
j_call: TRBJ2-3
cdr3_aa: CARGGFAGSTDTQYF
cdr3_nt: TGTGCCAGAGGGGGCTTTGCAGGAAGCACAGATACGCAGTATTTT

v_call: TRBV11-2
d_call: TRBD2
clone_size: .
j_call: TRBJ2-7
cdr3_aa: CASNTGAGGPSYEQYF
cdr3_nt: TGTGCCAGCAACACGGGAGCGGGAGGGCCTTCGTACGAGCAGTACTTC

v_call: TRBV10-3
d_call: TRBD1
clone_size: .
j_call: TRBJ2-7
cdr3_aa: CAIRGGQVGFYEQYF
cdr3_nt: TGTGCCATCAGGGGGGGACAGGTGGGCTTCTACGAGCAGTACTTC

v_call: TRBV9
d_call: .
clone_size: .
j_call: TRBJ2-7
cdr3_aa: CASSVRGRGRGTSEQYF
cdr3_nt: TGTGCCAGCAGCGTGAGGGGGAGAGGCAGGGGAACGAGCGAGCAGTACTTC

v_call: TRBV5-1
d_call: TRBD1
clone_size: .
j_call: TRBJ1-2
cdr3_aa: CASSMTGLGYTF
cdr3_nt: TGCGCCAGCAGCATGACAGGGTTGGGCTACACCTTC

v_call: TRBV6-5
d_call: .
clone_size: .
j_call: TRBJ2-3
cdr3_aa: CASSYGGIGNTDTQYF
cdr3_nt: TGTGCCAGCAGTTACGGCGGGATCGGTAACACAGATACGCAGTATTTT

v_call: TRBV19
d_call: TRBD2
clone_size: .
j_call: TRBJ2-7
cdr3_aa: CASSPRLAGNSYEQYF
cdr3_nt: TGTGCCAGTAGTCCGAGACTAGCGGGAAACTCCTACGAGCAGTACTTC

v_call: TRBV6-1
d_call: .
clone_size: .
j_call: TRBJ2-5
cdr3_aa: CASSEGTAQETQYF
cdr3_nt: TGTGCCAGCAGTGAAGGGACAGCTCAAGAGACCCAGTACTTC

v_call: TRBV28
d_call: TRBD2
clone_size: .
j_call: TRBJ2-1
cdr3_aa: CASSFGGTSSKEFF
cdr3_nt: TGTGCCAGCAGTTTCGGAGGGACTAGCTCTAAGGAGTTCTTC

v_call: TRBV28
d_call: .
clone_size: .
j_call: TRBJ2-1
cdr3_aa: CASSRAPPSHNEQFF
cdr3_nt: TGTGCCAGCTCGCGAGCACCCCCCTCCCACAATGAGCAGTTCTTC

v_call: TRBV28
d_call: TRBD1
clone_size: .
j_call: TRBJ1-5
cdr3_aa: CASRTLTGGLNQPQHF
cdr3_nt: TGTGCCAGCAGAACCCTGACAGGGGGCCTCAATCAGCCCCAGCATTTT

v_call: TRBV4-2
d_call: .
clone_size: few
j_call: TRBJ1-1
cdr3_aa: CASSQDAPGKRTEAFF
cdr3_nt: TGTGCCAGCAGCCAAGATGCTCCCGGGAAGCGCACTGAAGCTTTCTTT

v_call: TRBV10-1
d_call: .
clone_size: .
j_call: TRBJ2-1
cdr3_aa: CASSPTRDNEQFF
cdr3_nt: TGCGCCAGCAGTCCCACCCGGGACAATGAGCAGTTCTTC

v_call: TRBV7-9
d_call: .
clone_size: .
j_call: TRBJ1-2
cdr3_aa: CASSEGQNYGYTF
cdr3_nt: TGTGCCAGCAGCGAGGGACAAAACTATGGCTACACCTTC

v_call: TRBV7-5
d_call: .
clone_size: .
j_call: TRBJ2-1
cdr3_aa: CAREGSVQFF
cdr3_nt: TGTGCCAGAGAAGGGAGTGTGCAGTTCTTC

v_call: TRBV19
d_call: TRBD1
clone_size: once
j_call: TRBJ2-1
cdr3_aa: CASSIKGANVGNEQFF
cdr3_nt: TGTGCCAGTAGTATAAAGGGGGCGAATGTGGGGAATGAGCAGTTCTTC

v_call: TRBV7-2
d_call: .
clone_size: .
j_call: TRBJ1-5
cdr3_aa: CASSAREGFRPQHF
cdr3_nt: TGTGCCAGCTCGGCCAGGGAGGGCTTTCGGCCCCAGCATTTT

v_call: TRBV4-2
d_call: .
clone_size: once
j_call: TRBJ1-5
cdr3_aa: CASSQDWGGNQPQHF
cdr3_nt: TGTGCCAGCAGCCAAGACTGGGGGGGCAATCAGCCTCAGCATTTT

v_call: TRBV7-9
d_call: .
clone_size: .
j_call: TRBJ2-7
cdr3_aa: CASCCPGWGSSSYEQYF
cdr3_nt: TGTGCCAGCTGCTGTCCAGGGTGGGGTAGCAGTTCCTACGAGCAGTACTTC

v_call: TRBV5-4
d_call: .
clone_size: .
j_call: TRBJ2-7
cdr3_aa: CASSSGVSEHEQYF
cdr3_nt: TGTGCCAGCAGCTCGGGGGTTTCAGAGCACGAGCAGTACTTC

v_call: TRBV28
d_call: .
clone_size: once
j_call: TRBJ2-5
cdr3_aa: CASSSAKQETQYF
cdr3_nt: TGTGCCAGCAGTTCAGCGAAACAAGAGACCCAGTACTTC

v_call: TRBV10-2
d_call: TRBD2
clone_size: few
j_call: TRBJ2-1
cdr3_aa: CASSYIPGTSGHNEQFF
cdr3_nt: TGCGCCAGCAGCTATATCCCGGGGACTAGCGGTCACAATGAGCAGTTCTTC

v_call: TRBV7-3
d_call: TRBD2
clone_size: few
j_call: TRBJ2-5
cdr3_aa: CASRLSGLAGETQYF
cdr3_nt: TGTGCCAGCAGACTTTCGGGACTAGCGGGAGAGACCCAGTACTTC

v_call: TRBV10-3
d_call: .
clone_size: .
j_call: TRBJ2-2
cdr3_aa: CAITQGSWTGELFF
cdr3_nt: TGTGCCATCACCCAGGGGTCTTGGACCGGGGAGCTGTTTTTT

v_call: TRBV25-1
d_call: TRBD2
clone_size: .
j_call: TRBJ2-5
cdr3_aa: CASSGLAGGTGGYGTQYF
cdr3_nt: TGTGCCAGCAGTGGACTAGCGGGGGGGACCGGCGGCTATGGGACCCAGTACTTC

v_call: TRBV14
d_call: .
clone_size: .
j_call: TRBJ1-2
cdr3_aa: CASSQDNSGVYGYTF
cdr3_nt: TGTGCCAGCAGCCAAGATAATTCCGGGGTTTATGGCTACACCTTC

v_call: TRBV25-1
d_call: .
clone_size: few
j_call: TRBJ1-1
cdr3_aa: CASSEGGSEAFF
cdr3_nt: TGTGCCAGCAGTGAGGGGGGAAGCGAAGCTTTCTTT

v_call: TRBV7-2
d_call: .
clone_size: .
j_call: TRBJ2-5
cdr3_aa: CASSLFFETQYF
cdr3_nt: TGTGCCAGCAGCCTCTTTTTTGAGACCCAGTACTTC

v_call: TRBV4-1
d_call: TRBD1
clone_size: .
j_call: TRBJ2-1
cdr3_aa: CASSQGRRTGSGNEQFF
cdr3_nt: TGCGCCAGCAGCCAGGGGAGGAGGACAGGGAGTGGCAATGAGCAGTTCTTC

v_call: TRBV5-4
d_call: TRBD2
clone_size: .
j_call: TRBJ2-3
cdr3_aa: CASSPVDVTSGGEDTQYF
cdr3_nt: TGTGCCAGCAGCCCCGTAGACGTTACCAGCGGGGGAGAAGATACGCAGTATTTT

v_call: TRBV10-3
d_call: TRBD1
clone_size: .
j_call: TRBJ1-2
cdr3_aa: CAISENRDRKDYGYTF
cdr3_nt: TGTGCCATCAGTGAGAACCGGGACAGAAAAGACTATGGCTACACCTTC

v_call: TRBV28
d_call: TRBD1
clone_size: .
j_call: TRBJ2-5
cdr3_aa: CASVQGIEETQYF
cdr3_nt: TGTGCCAGCGTACAGGGGATAGAAGAGACCCAGTACTTC

v_call: TRBV5-1
d_call: TRBD1
clone_size: .
j_call: TRBJ1-2
cdr3_aa: CASSLEGQGWDGYTF
cdr3_nt: TGCGCCAGCAGCTTGGAGGGACAGGGGTGGGATGGCTACACCTTC

v_call: TRBV4-1
d_call: TRBD1
clone_size: .
j_call: TRBJ1-1
cdr3_aa: CASSQIQGATEAFF
cdr3_nt: TGCGCCAGCAGCCAAATACAGGGGGCGACTGAAGCTTTCTTT

v_call: TRBV28
d_call: .
clone_size: .
j_call: TRBJ1-2
cdr3_aa: CASSSGRGYTF
cdr3_nt: TGTGCCAGCAGTTCGGGGAGAGGCTACACCTTC

v_call: TRBV2
d_call: .
clone_size: .
j_call: TRBJ1-5
cdr3_aa: CANLPQHF
cdr3_nt: TGTGCCAACTTGCCCCAGCATTTT

v_call: TRBV6-4
d_call: TRBD1
clone_size: .
j_call: TRBJ2-7
cdr3_aa: CASSEFWTGPYEQYF
cdr3_nt: TGTGCCAGCAGCGAATTTTGGACAGGTCCCTACGAGCAGTACTTC

v_call: TRBV28
d_call: TRBD2
clone_size: once
j_call: TRBJ2-7
cdr3_aa: CASRTSGASYEQYF
cdr3_nt: TGTGCCAGCAGGACTAGCGGGGCAAGCTACGAGCAGTACTTC

v_call: TRBV19
d_call: TRBD2
clone_size: .
j_call: TRBJ2-7
cdr3_aa: CASSGTSGGASSYEQYF
cdr3_nt: TGTGCCAGTAGTGGGACTAGCGGGGGTGCTAGCTCCTACGAGCAGTACTTC

v_call: TRBV5-1
d_call: .
clone_size: .
j_call: TRBJ1-1
cdr3_aa: CASSLVGVNTEAFF
cdr3_nt: TGCGCCAGCAGCTTGGTTGGAGTGAACACTGAAGCTTTCTTT

v_call: TRBV9
d_call: TRBD1
clone_size: .
j_call: TRBJ2-3
cdr3_aa: CASTTGQATDTQYF
cdr3_nt: TGTGCCAGCACCACCGGACAGGCCACAGATACGCAGTATTTT

v_call: TRBV5-1
d_call: .
clone_size: .
j_call: TRBJ1-4
cdr3_aa: CASSRDTNEKLFF
cdr3_nt: TGCGCCAGCAGCCGGGATACTAATGAAAAACTGTTTTTT

v_call: TRBV4-1
d_call: TRBD2
clone_size: .
j_call: TRBJ2-7
cdr3_aa: CASSQVAGQYEQYF
cdr3_nt: TGCGCCAGCAGCCAAGTAGCGGGGCAATACGAGCAGTACTTC

v_call: TRBV19
d_call: .
clone_size: .
j_call: TRBJ1-5
cdr3_aa: CASSITGMGSNQPQHF
cdr3_nt: TGTGCCAGTAGTATTACAGGAATGGGTAGCAATCAGCCCCAGCATTTT

v_call: TRBV5-6
d_call: TRBD1
clone_size: .
j_call: TRBJ2-1
cdr3_aa: CASSADRAYEQFF
cdr3_nt: TGTGCCAGCAGCGCGGACAGGGCTTATGAGCAGTTCTTC

v_call: TRBV9
d_call: .
clone_size: .
j_call: TRBJ1-1
cdr3_aa: CASSVSWRTEAFF
cdr3_nt: TGTGCCAGCAGCGTTAGTTGGAGGACTGAAGCTTTCTTT

v_call: TRBV28
d_call: .
clone_size: .
j_call: TRBJ2-7
cdr3_aa: CASSLTGTHYEQYF
cdr3_nt: TGTGCCAGCAGTTTAACAGGTACTCACTACGAGCAGTACTTC